Listed below are T cell receptor beta chains from one sample, sequenced in a study of regulatory T cells in long-lasting Graves disease. TCRdb reprocessed the multiplex PCR reads via MiXCR and lists one record per CDR3 protein. The data hold approximately 540,000 distinct CDR3 sequences, with around 12% observed a single time. This sample also appeared in a second study, on T cells in Graves' hyperthyroidism and ophthalmopathy.

The specimen was peripheral blood mononuclear cells (PBMCs), collected at new diagnosis, from a patient treated with antithyroid drugs. The receptors shown here come from a woman aged 30 to 39 with Graves disease. The CDR3 runs from the conserved cysteine through the conserved F or W. The D gene is left open where the match is weak. The size entry is marked missing in some rows and otherwise reads once, few, many or a size class.

len: 16; v_gene: TRBV27; j_gene: TRBJ2-1; d_gene: TRBD2; abundance: many; CDR3aa: CASSLRGTSGPRGQFF; CDR3nt: TGTGCCAGCAGTTTAAGGGGGACTAGCGGTCCTAGGGGGCAGTTCTTC
len: 14; v_gene: TRBV19; j_gene: TRBJ1-1; d_gene: TRBD1; abundance: .; CDR3aa: CASSLGGEGTEAFF; CDR3nt: TGTGCCAGTAGTCTAGGGGGCGAGGGGACTGAAGCTTTCTTT
len: 16; v_gene: TRBV28; j_gene: TRBJ2-5; d_gene: TRBD2; abundance: many; CDR3aa: CASSRTSGGREETQYF; CDR3nt: TGTGCCAGCAGCAGGACTAGCGGGGGGAGGGAGGAGACCCAGTACTTC
len: 13; v_gene: TRBV5-6; j_gene: TRBJ2-5; d_gene: TRBD2; abundance: .; CDR3aa: CASSPAGVETQYF; CDR3nt: TGTGCCAGCAGCCCGGCGGGGGTAGAGACCCAGTACTTC
len: 15; v_gene: TRBV30; j_gene: TRBJ2-3; d_gene: .; abundance: .; CDR3aa: CAWSLGSGNTDTQYF; CDR3nt: TGTGCCTGGAGTCTGGGTAGCGGAAACACAGATACGCAGTATTTT
len: 15; v_gene: TRBV5-5; j_gene: TRBJ1-5; d_gene: .; abundance: many; CDR3aa: CASSLFPGGNQPQHF; CDR3nt: TGTGCCAGCAGCTTATTTCCAGGGGGCAATCAGCCCCAGCATTTT
len: 14; v_gene: TRBV20-1; j_gene: TRBJ2-3; d_gene: .; abundance: many; CDR3aa: CSAQLAASTDTQYF; CDR3nt: TGCAGTGCTCAACTAGCTGCTAGCACAGATACGCAGTATTTT
len: 14; v_gene: TRBV6-5; j_gene: TRBJ1-1; d_gene: .; abundance: .; CDR3aa: CASSYLGAEIEAFF; CDR3nt: TGTGCCAGCAGTTACTTGGGCGCGGAGATTGAAGCTTTCTTT
len: 13; v_gene: TRBV20-1; j_gene: TRBJ2-5; d_gene: .; abundance: few; CDR3aa: CSAFSTGAKTQYF; CDR3nt: TGCAGTGCTTTCTCGACAGGCGCGAAGACCCAGTACTTC
len: 14; v_gene: TRBV29-1; j_gene: TRBJ1-2; d_gene: .; abundance: many; CDR3aa: CSVPAIWGNYGYTF; CDR3nt: TGCAGCGTGCCGGCTATATGGGGGAACTATGGCTACACCTTC
len: 14; v_gene: TRBV5-1; j_gene: TRBJ2-5; d_gene: .; abundance: few; CDR3aa: CASSLSGPREAQYF; CDR3nt: TGCGCCAGCAGCCTCTCCGGCCCACGAGAGGCCCAGTACTTC
len: 14; v_gene: TRBV7-9; j_gene: TRBJ1-1; d_gene: TRBD1; abundance: many; CDR3aa: CASKTDRGNTEAFF; CDR3nt: TGTGCCAGCAAAACCGACAGGGGGAACACTGAAGCTTTCTTT
len: 17; v_gene: TRBV28; j_gene: TRBJ2-4; d_gene: .; abundance: many; CDR3aa: CASSLLSLERAKNIQYF; CDR3nt: TGTGCCAGCAGTTTATTGAGCCTCGAGAGAGCCAAAAACATTCAGTACTTC
len: 15; v_gene: TRBV7-9; j_gene: TRBJ2-3; d_gene: TRBD1; abundance: many; CDR3aa: CASSQQGAGTDTQYF; CDR3nt: TGTGCCAGCAGCCAACAGGGGGCAGGAACAGATACGCAGTATTTT
len: 15; v_gene: TRBV6-1; j_gene: TRBJ2-7; d_gene: TRBD2; abundance: many; CDR3aa: CASTASGRSSYEQYF; CDR3nt: TGTGCCAGCACAGCCAGCGGGAGGAGCTCCTACGAGCAGTACTTC
len: 12; v_gene: TRBV2; j_gene: TRBJ1-5; d_gene: .; abundance: many; CDR3aa: CASSDDNQPQHF; CDR3nt: TGTGCCAGCAGTGACGACAATCAGCCCCAGCATTTT
len: 15; v_gene: TRBV7-9; j_gene: TRBJ2-1; d_gene: TRBD2; abundance: many; CDR3aa: CASSLLLAGVNEQFF; CDR3nt: TGTGCCAGCAGCTTACTCCTAGCGGGAGTCAATGAGCAGTTCTTC
len: 18; v_gene: TRBV7-9; j_gene: TRBJ2-3; d_gene: TRBD2; abundance: many; CDR3aa: CASSPRGLAGRAADTQYF; CDR3nt: TGTGCCAGCAGCCCCCGGGGACTAGCGGGACGGGCGGCAGATACGCAGTATTTT
len: 15; v_gene: TRBV7-8; j_gene: TRBJ1-1; d_gene: TRBD1; abundance: .; CDR3aa: CASSLRDRQNTEAFF; CDR3nt: TGTGCCAGCAGCTTGCGGGACAGACAGAACACTGAAGCTTTCTTT
len: 17; v_gene: TRBV27; j_gene: TRBJ1-5; d_gene: .; abundance: many; CDR3aa: CASSLGLRGGGNQPQHF; CDR3nt: TGTGCCAGCAGTTTGGGACTTCGGGGGGGTGGCAATCAGCCCCAGCATTTT
len: 14; v_gene: TRBV20-1; j_gene: TRBJ1-6; d_gene: .; abundance: .; CDR3aa: CSARSGTPHSPLHF; CDR3nt: TGCAGTGCTAGATCCGGGACACCCCATTCACCCCTCCACTTT
len: 18; v_gene: TRBV28; j_gene: TRBJ1-5; d_gene: .; abundance: few; CDR3aa: CASITMRGARRSNQPQHF; CDR3nt: TGTGCCAGCATCACTATGCGGGGGGCGAGGAGAAGCAATCAGCCCCAGCATTTT
len: 14; v_gene: TRBV20-1; j_gene: TRBJ1-1; d_gene: .; abundance: many; CDR3aa: CSAKWGTAGTEAFF; CDR3nt: TGCAGTGCCAAATGGGGCACGGCGGGCACTGAAGCTTTCTTT
len: 16; v_gene: TRBV24-1; j_gene: TRBJ2-1; d_gene: .; abundance: many; CDR3aa: CATSDFGTLSYNEQFF; CDR3nt: TGTGCCACCAGTGATTTCGGGACTCTTTCCTACAATGAGCAGTTCTTC
len: 11; v_gene: TRBV7-2; j_gene: TRBJ1-2; d_gene: .; abundance: many; CDR3aa: CASSSGGGYTF; CDR3nt: TGTGCCAGCAGTTCGGGTGGGGGCTACACCTTC
len: 14; v_gene: TRBV28; j_gene: TRBJ2-1; d_gene: .; abundance: many; CDR3aa: CASSLWVPPYEQFF; CDR3nt: TGTGCCAGCAGTTTATGGGTCCCGCCGTATGAGCAGTTCTTC
len: 17; v_gene: TRBV4-1; j_gene: TRBJ2-1; d_gene: TRBD2; abundance: few; CDR3aa: CASSQAPAGVPYNEQFF; CDR3nt: TGCGCCAGCAGCCAAGCTCCAGCGGGAGTCCCCTACAATGAGCAGTTCTTC
len: 12; v_gene: TRBV28; j_gene: TRBJ1-1; d_gene: .; abundance: many; CDR3aa: CASSLRWAEAFF; CDR3nt: TGTGCCAGCAGTTTGAGGTGGGCTGAAGCTTTCTTT
len: 15; v_gene: TRBV5-1; j_gene: TRBJ2-2; d_gene: .; abundance: many; CDR3aa: CASSLLQEGTGELFF; CDR3nt: TGCGCCAGCAGCTTGCTTCAAGAGGGCACCGGGGAGCTGTTTTTT
len: 14; v_gene: TRBV15; j_gene: TRBJ2-4; d_gene: .; abundance: .; CDR3aa: CATSRDRDKNIQYF; CDR3nt: TGTGCCACCAGCAGAGATAGAGACAAAAACATTCAGTACTTC
len: 15; v_gene: TRBV20-1; j_gene: TRBJ2-7; d_gene: .; abundance: many; CDR3aa: CSASPRSLLNHEQYF; CDR3nt: TGCAGTGCTAGCCCCCGGTCACTGCTCAACCACGAGCAGTACTTC
len: 13; v_gene: TRBV5-5; j_gene: TRBJ2-7; d_gene: .; abundance: many; CDR3aa: CASSPVPGFEQYF; CDR3nt: TGTGCCAGCAGCCCCGTCCCAGGGTTTGAGCAGTACTTC
len: 12; v_gene: TRBV19; j_gene: TRBJ1-6; d_gene: .; abundance: .; CDR3aa: CASSLLNSPLHF; CDR3nt: TGTGCCAGTAGTCTTCTTAATTCACCCCTCCACTTT
len: 18; v_gene: TRBV28; j_gene: TRBJ2-7; d_gene: TRBD2; abundance: many; CDR3aa: CASSPYPGLAGGVNEQYF; CDR3nt: TGTGCCAGCAGTCCCTACCCGGGACTAGCGGGAGGAGTTAACGAGCAGTACTTC
len: 20; v_gene: TRBV19; j_gene: TRBJ2-6; d_gene: .; abundance: .; CDR3aa: CASSIAVSWRLGPGANVLTF; CDR3nt: TGTGCCAGTAGTATAGCCGTAAGTTGGCGCCTAGGGCCTGGGGCCAACGTCCTGACTTTC
len: 20; v_gene: TRBV7-6; j_gene: TRBJ2-3; d_gene: .; abundance: .; CDR3aa: CASSSRRAGDVAMVTDTQYF; CDR3nt: TGTGCCAGCAGCTCTCGAAGGGCAGGGGATGTGGCAATGGTCACAGATACGCAGTATTTT
len: 14; v_gene: TRBV7-9; j_gene: TRBJ1-2; d_gene: .; abundance: .; CDR3aa: CASSPGQTPYGYTF; CDR3nt: TGTGCCAGCAGCCCCGGACAGACCCCCTATGGCTACACCTTC
len: 15; v_gene: TRBV7-9; j_gene: TRBJ2-1; d_gene: TRBD2; abundance: .; CDR3aa: CASSLTSGSWNEQFF; CDR3nt: TGTGCCAGCAGCTTGACTAGCGGGAGTTGGAATGAGCAGTTCTTC
len: 14; v_gene: TRBV7-9; j_gene: TRBJ2-7; d_gene: TRBD1; abundance: .; CDR3aa: CARSHGQGRHEQYF; CDR3nt: TGTGCCCGCAGCCACGGACAGGGTCGGCACGAGCAGTACTTC